Listed here are 29 T cell receptor beta chains from one sample, sequenced in a study of T cell repertoires in cytomegalovirus infection. TCRdb reprocessed the reads via MiXCR and lists one record per CDR3 protein. The table includes about half a million distinct CDR3 sequences, about 33% detected once. The antigens these receptors bind are not known. The material sequenced was cultured PBMCs, taken from culture after CMV antigen stimulation. The source of these receptors is a human donor in good health (CMV status not recorded). Some clones in this sample may be carry-over from other donors' samples.

This clonotype was detected a few times. The chain has TRBV11-2 and TRBJ1-6, with D perhaps matching TRBD1 (5 bases). The CDR3 has 15 amino acids. V lost 6 bases and J 6 bases, leaving 15 bases between the germline ends. Germline V gene data show CDR1 as SGHAT and CDR2 as FQNNGV. CDR3 in amino acids: CASSPQWDGNSPLHF. CDR3 nucleotide sequence: TGTGCCAGCAGTCCCCAGTGGGACGGTAATTCACCCCTCCACTTT.

The chain links TRBV7-8 to TRBJ2-7; D ambiguous. V was pared by 0 bases and J by 2 bases, with 11 bases between. CDR1 SGHVS and CDR2 FQNEAQ come from the germline V gene. This CDR3 contains 15 residues. The CDR3 protein is CASSLAEGPTYEQYF. CDR3 DNA sequence: TGTGCCAGCAGCTTAGCGGAAGGGCCGACCTACGAGCAGTACTTC. Using reference TRBV7-8 and TRBJ2-7 for the parts outside the CDR3, the full variable domain is GAGVSQSPRYKVAKRGQDVALRCDPISGHVSLFWYQQALGQGPEFLTYFQNEAQLDKSGLPSDRFFAERPEGSVSTLKIQRTQQEDSAVYLCASSLAEGPTYEQYFGPGTRLTVT.

CDR3: CSATGIYEQYF. Here the CDR3 DNA reads TGCAGTGCTACGGGAATCTACGAGCAGTACTTC. The chain employs TRBV20-1 and TRBJ2-7; tentatively, D is TRBD2 (5 bases). The CDR3 contains 11 residues. The V gene's germline CDR1 is DFQATT and CDR2 SNEGSKA (reference sequence). V was clipped by 4 bases and J by 3 bases, with 7 bases between them.

The chain carries TRBV19 and TRBJ2-3; 13 bases are a match to TRBD2. The CDR3 is 16 residues long. Looked up from germline, CDR1 is LNHDA and CDR2 is SQIVND (reference sequence). J was trimmed by 6 bases and V by 3 bases; bases with no gene match: 6. CDR3 sequence (DNA): TGTGCCAGTAGTATTCCTAGACTAGCGGGAGGTGATACGCAGTATTTT. Its protein is CASSIPRLAGGDTQYF.

This clonotype was detected ten times or more. This chain connects TRBV18 to TRBJ1-5; D unresolved. Germline CDR1 KGHSH, CDR2 LQKENI. The CDR3 runs 13 residues. The germline V and J ends were trimmed by 8 bases and 5 bases, with 13 bases remaining between them. This CDR3 is CASSPGRDQPQHF. DNA for the CDR3: TGTGCCAGCAGCCCCGGGCGTGATCAGCCCCAGCATTTT.

The chain joins TRBV12-3 or TRBV12-4 to TRBJ2-7, with 8 bases aligning to TRBD1. V was pared by 6 bases and J by 4 bases, with 8 bases of the junction left unmatched. There are 14 residues in the CDR3. CDR3 coding DNA: TGTGCCAGCAGAAGCGGACAGGGAAGGTACGAGCAGTACTTC. Residues: CASRSGQGRYEQYF.

This clonotype was detected only a few times. V gene TRBV7-2 combines with J gene TRBJ2-3; possibly TRBD1 for D (5 bases). Deletions cut 5 bases from V and 1 base from J, with 13 bases between. The germline V gene encodes CDR1 SGHTA and CDR2 FQGNSA. The CDR3 runs to 15 residues. This CDR3 reads CASSQGIARTDTQYF. The CDR3, as DNA: TGTGCCAGCAGCCAGGGAATCGCTCGCACAGATACGCAGTATTTT.

The chain joins TRBV4-3 to TRBJ1-5; D remains ambiguous. The CDR3 covers 14 residues. The germline CDR1 and CDR2 sequences are LGHNA and YSLEER. V was clipped by 0 bases and J by 3 bases, with 6 bases between them. The CDR3 loop is CASSQDPDNQPQHF. The CDR3 DNA follows: TGCGCCAGCAGCCAAGATCCAGACAATCAGCCCCAGCATTTT.

With respect to this clonotype: One base away lies a much larger clone, so this may be a sequencing read error. CDR3 sequence reads: CASSSPTGSAAYGYTF. CDR3 DNA: TGTGCCAGCAGCTCCCCCACAGGGTCGGCTGCCTATGGCTACACCTTC. This sequence joins TRBV7-2 and TRBJ1-2; a weak D match, TRBD1 (6 bases). The CDR3 loop spans 16 amino acids. Trimming stripped 4 bases from V and 4 bases from J, with 19 bases between. Germline CDR1 and CDR2: SGHTA and FQGNSA.

This clonotype appeared a few times. The chain has TRBV18 and TRBJ2-5; D unresolved. CDR1 KGHSH and CDR2 LQKENI come from the germline V gene. CDR3 length equals 15 residues. V lost 0 bases, J lost 3 bases, and 11 bases lay in between. This CDR3 is CASSPPPRSKETQYF. The DNA for the CDR3 is TGTGCCAGCTCACCACCTCCACGGTCGAAAGAGACCCAGTACTTC. Using reference TRBV18 and TRBJ2-5 for the parts outside the CDR3, the full variable domain is NAGVMQNPRHLVRRRGQEARLRCSPMKGHSHVYWYRQLPEEGLKFMVYLQKENIIDESGMPKERFSAEFPKEGPSILRIQQVVRGDSAAYFCASSPPPRSKETQYFGPGTRLLVL.

As regards this clonotype: Compared with germline, one end of the junction differs, possibly owing to a read error. As DNA, the CDR3 is TGTGGCAGCGGGGGACTAGCGGGAGATGGAGATACGCAGTATTTT. This translates into CGSGGLAGDGDTQYF. The rearrangement links TRBV7-9 to TRBJ2-3; TRBD2 matches at 14 bases. The CDR3 length is 15 residues. CDR1 and CDR2 from the germline V gene are SEHNR and FQNEAQ (reference sequence). Using reference TRBV7-9 and TRBJ2-3 for the parts outside the CDR3, the full variable domain is DTGVSQNPRHKITKRGQNVTFRCDPISEHNRLYWYRQTLGQGPEFLTYFQNEAQLEKSRLLSDRFSAERPKGSFSTLEIQRTEQGDSAMYLCGSGGLAGDGDTQYFGPGTRLTVL.

The chain joins TRBV19 to TRBJ2-1; 8 positions match TRBD2. The J segment lost 3 bases and the V segment lost 5 bases, leaving 15 bases of the junction unmatched. This CDR3 contains 18 residues. Looked up from germline, CDR1 is LNHDA and CDR2 is SQIVND (reference sequence). CDR3 sequence reads: CASSPGLGWGGVYNEQFF. The DNA of the CDR3 is TGTGCCAGTAGTCCGGGACTAGGGTGGGGGGGGGTCTACAATGAGCAGTTCTTC.

The chain carries TRBV19 and TRBJ1-5; the match to TRBD1 covers 7 bases. V dropped 5 bases and J dropped 11; count of bases not matched to a gene: 12. CDR1 is LNHDA, CDR2 SQIVND, per germline (reference sequence). The CDR3 spans 14 residues. The CDR3 loop is CASSADRPVSSQHF. CDR3 coding DNA: TGTGCCAGTAGTGCGGACAGGCCCGTGTCATCCCAGCATTTT.

The chain carries TRBV9 and TRBJ1-3; TRBD1 matches at 7 bases. Trimming removed 2 bases from V and 3 bases from J; junction bases left unmatched: 5. This CDR3 has 15 amino acids. Germline loops: CDR1 SGDLS, CDR2 YYNGEE. The CDR3 DNA follows: TGTGCCAGCAGCGTCGACAGGGCTTATGGAAACACCATATATTTT. Translation: CASSVDRAYGNTIYF.

The rearrangement uses TRBV27 and TRBJ1-2; D remains ambiguous. Germline V lookup: CDR1 MNHEY, CDR2 SMNVEV (reference sequence). The CDR3 length is 13 residues. The ends were cut back, 3 bases at V and 4 bases at J, with 9 bases in the middle. This chain's CDR3 is CASSFSQSYGYTF. Written as DNA, the CDR3 is TGTGCCAGCAGTTTTTCCCAGTCCTATGGCTACACCTTC.

Many counts were recorded for this clonotype. The chain combines TRBV7-2 with TRBJ2-2, with D hard to call. The germline gives CDR1 SGHTA, CDR2 FQGNSA. This CDR3 spans 13 amino acids. With 2 bases removed from V and 6 bases from J, the gap between germline ends came to 7 bases. CDR3 bases: TGTGCCAGCAGCTTAATTACTCCCGGGGAGCTGTTTTTT. Encoded protein: CASSLITPGELFF.

Ten or more counts support this clonotype. The chain couples TRBV7-2 to TRBJ1-1; D is ambiguous. Germline V lookup: CDR1 SGHTA, CDR2 FQGNSA. The CDR3 is made up of 15 amino acids. Trimming cost V 3 bases and J 1 base, with 12 bases left between them. This CDR3 reads CASSLSGGRNTEAFF. For the CDR3, the DNA is TGTGCCAGCAGCTTGAGCGGCGGACGGAACACTGAAGCTTTCTTT.

This clonotype was detected a few times. The V gene is TRBV3-1, the J gene TRBJ2-5; a weak D match, TRBD2 (7 bases). Germline CDR1 and CDR2: LGHDT and YNNKEL (reference sequence). Trimming stripped 1 base from V and 1 base from J, with 25 bases between. This CDR3 has 20 amino acids. Here the CDR3 DNA reads TGTGCCAGCAGCCAAGGCTCGGGGGCTTTTAATCTAGCGGCCCAAGAGACCCAGTACTTC. Its translation: CASSQGSGAFNLAAQETQYF.

The rearrangement uses TRBV7-2 and TRBJ2-1; 8 bases are shared with TRBD2. V shed 5 bases, J shed 7 bases, and the junction held 19 bases outside the gene matches. The CDR3 sequence is 18 residues long. CDR1 SGHTA and CDR2 FQGNSA come from the germline V gene. The chain's CDR3 is CASSPRGYGTRSANEQFF. CDR3 bases: TGTGCCAGCAGCCCCCGGGGATACGGGACTAGATCCGCTAATGAGCAGTTCTTC.

This clonotype has more than one count but fewer than ten. The chain employs TRBV30 and TRBJ2-4; weak D call: TRBD2 (6 bases). Germline values: CDR1 GTSNPN, CDR2 SVGIG (reference sequence). This CDR3 is built from 16 residues. V lost 3 bases and J 0 bases, leaving 15 bases between the germline ends. CDR3 in amino acids: CAWRNAGTGAKNIQYF. CDR3 nucleotide sequence: TGTGCCTGGAGGAATGCCGGGACTGGAGCCAAAAACATTCAGTACTTC.

This chain links TRBV7-6 with TRBJ1-2, with D hard to call. CDR1 is SGHVS, CDR2 FNYEAQ, per germline. The CDR3 is made up of 13 amino acids. The V end was cut by 4 bases, the J end by 8 bases, with 14 bases between. For the CDR3, the DNA is TGTGCCAGCAGCTCCCAGGCGGGTCTGGGCTACACCTTC. Protein sequence: CASSSQAGLGYTF.

The chain employs TRBV19 and TRBJ1-5; 7 bases map to TRBD1. Germline V CDR1 and CDR2: LNHDA, SQIVND (reference sequence). V was clipped by 7 bases and J by 4 bases; unmatched bases: 4. The CDR3 spans 13 residues. The CDR3 is CASTSTGNQPQHF. In DNA, the CDR3 is TGTGCCAGTACTTCGACAGGGAATCAGCCCCAGCATTTT.

V usage is TRBV5-1 and J usage is TRBJ2-5; 8 nucleotides match TRBD1. V lost 0 bases to trimming and J lost 2 bases; unmatched junction nucleotides: 6. Germline lookup yields CDR1 SGHRS and CDR2 YFSETQ. The CDR3 has 16 amino acids. CDR3 region: CASSLGPTGAQETQYF. The CDR3 DNA reads TGCGCCAGCAGCTTGGGCCCGACAGGGGCACAAGAGACCCAGTACTTC.

The table lists this clonotype with a few counts. The CDR3 nucleotides are TGTGCCAGCAGCCAAGAATTGGCAGGGATCGGCTACACCTTC. It translates to CASSQELAGIGYTF. The V gene is TRBV14, the J gene TRBJ1-2, with D possibly being TRBD1 (5 bases). Germline loops: CDR1 SGHDN, CDR2 FVKESK. The CDR3 consists of 14 residues. Trimming stripped 0 bases from V and 8 bases from J, with 13 bases between. Full variable domain (rest looked up from reference TRBV14 and TRBJ1-2): EAGVTQFPSHSVIEKGQTVTLRCDPISGHDNLYWYRRVMGKEIKFLLHFVKESKQDESGMPNNRFLAERTGGTYSTLKVQPAELEDSGVYFCASSQELAGIGYTFGSGTRLTVV.

The rearrangement uses TRBV7-9 and TRBJ2-1; 9 positions match TRBD1. The CDR3 runs to 18 residues. After removal of 5 bases from V and 4 bases from J, the junction contained 15 bases not matched to a gene. Germline CDR1 is SEHNR and CDR2 is FQNEAQ (reference sequence). The CDR3 here is CASSVRDRVFALYNEQFF. In DNA form, the CDR3 reads TGTGCCAGCAGCGTCCGGGACAGGGTTTTTGCCCTTTACAATGAGCAGTTCTTC.

This clonotype was detected only a few times. The chain recombines TRBV28 with TRBJ2-6; D unclear. CDR1 is MDHEN, CDR2 SYDVKM, per germline. This CDR3 region has 19 residues. V gave up 8 bases and J gave up 0 bases, with 23 bases separating them. Here the CDR3 DNA reads TGTGCCAGCGTGGCCAAAGGACGAAATCTTCTCTCTGGGGCCAACGTCCTGACTTTC. It translates to CASVAKGRNLLSGANVLTF.

This clonotype was seen more than once but under ten times. The chain uses TRBV27 and TRBJ2-7; 7 bases map to TRBD2. Germline V lookup: CDR1 MNHEY, CDR2 SMNVEV (reference sequence). After removal of 6 bases from V and 2 bases from J, the junction contained 7 bases not matched to a gene. The CDR3 is made up of 14 amino acids. CDR3 sequence (DNA): TGTGCCAGCAGCCGAAGCGGACTAGCCTACGAGCAGTACGTC. It specifies CASSRSGLAYEQYV.

V gene TRBV2 combines with J gene TRBJ2-3, with TRBD1 matching 10 bases. The CDR3 runs to 15 residues. Germline V gene sequence: CDR1 SNHLY, CDR2 FYNNEI. J was trimmed by 2 bases and V by 6 bases; bases with no gene match: 5. The CDR3 region is CASREGQGYTDTQYF. The CDR3 region has the DNA TGTGCCAGCAGAGAGGGACAGGGGTACACAGATACGCAGTATTTT.

The J gene is TRBJ1-1, the V gene TRBV6-5; maybe TRBD1 (5 bases). V was trimmed by 6 bases and J by 0 bases, leaving 11 bases between them. CDR1 is MNHEY and CDR2 is SVGAGI in the germline V gene. The CDR3 extends over 14 amino acids. CDR3 DNA: TGTGCCAGCAGGGGGACGGCCCTGAACACTGAAGCTTTCTTT. Translated, it gives CASRGTALNTEAFF.